Below are 6 T cell receptor beta chains sequenced from a single sample in a study of blood T cells in healthy people across ages. The second PCR ran roughly 6 to 11 cycles with a sample-barcoded 5' primer and J-beta primers. TCRdb reprocessed the 5' RACE reads via MiXCR and lists one record per CDR3 protein. The sample holds fewer than 2,000,000 distinct CDR3 sequences, 30% to 40% seen once. The sequencing sample was made of blood. These receptor sequences come from a woman in her twenties or thirties in good health.

The chain is built from TRBV27 and TRBJ2-1; 10 nucleotides line up with TRBD2. There are 15 residues in the CDR3. Trimming cost V 5 bases and J 7 bases; bases outside gene matches: 8. CDR1 is MNHEY and CDR2 is SMNVEV in the germline V gene (reference sequence). CDR3 loop: CASSPSGSLGNEQFF. As DNA, the CDR3 is TGTGCCAGCAGTCCTAGCGGGAGTCTTGGTAATGAGCAGTTCTTC.

In this sample, this clonotype turned up once. At one of its ends the junction is not consistent with the germline gene, which may arise from a read error. This chain joins TRBV19 and TRBJ2-7; D is unclear. The germline CDR1 and CDR2 sequences are LNHDA and SQIVND (reference sequence). The CDR3 consists of 13 residues. The CDR3 coding sequence is TGTACCAGTAGTATAGGTAGCCTCTACGAGCAGTACTTC. This gives the protein CTSSIGSLYEQYF.

The J gene is TRBJ2-1, the V gene TRBV9, with 10 bases aligning to TRBD2. The germline V gene encodes CDR1 SGDLS and CDR2 YYNGEE. After removal of 7 bases from V and 5 bases from J, the junction contained 3 bases not matched to a gene. The CDR3 spans 13 residues. This CDR3 reads CASGTSAHNEQFF. The CDR3 region has the DNA TGTGCCAGCGGGACTAGCGCCCACAATGAGCAGTTCTTC. Full variable domain (outside the CDR3, taken from reference TRBV9 and TRBJ2-1): DSGVTQTPKHLITATGQRVTLRCSPRSGDLSVYWYQQSLDQGLQFLIQYYNGEERAKGNILERFSAQQFPDLHSELNLSSLELGDSALYFCASGTSAHNEQFFGPGTRLTVL.

This clonotype was seen more than once but under ten times. This rearrangement joins TRBV5-1 to TRBJ2-5, with 7 bases identical to TRBD1. This CDR3 has 18 amino acids. CDR1 is SGHRS, CDR2 YFSETQ, per germline. J was trimmed by 7 bases and V by 0 bases; bases with no gene match: 18. The CDR3 here is CASSLGGVTGEGAWTQYF. Here the CDR3 DNA reads TGCGCCAGCAGCTTGGGGGGTGTAACAGGGGAAGGAGCATGGACCCAGTACTTC.

The chain employs TRBV9 and TRBJ2-5, with TRBD2 matching over 9 bases. Germline V CDR1 and CDR2: SGDLS, YYNGEE. V dropped 0 bases and J dropped 2; count of bases not matched to a gene: 14. The CDR3 spans 19 residues. The CDR3 is CASSVGGARAGGRQETQYF. The CDR3 nucleotides are TGTGCCAGCAGCGTAGGGGGGGCGCGGGCGGGAGGGAGGCAAGAGACCCAGTACTTC.

The chain links TRBV4-1 to TRBJ2-4; 9 bases align to TRBD1. The CDR3 runs to 17 residues. V gave up 3 bases and J gave up 0 bases; unmatched junction bases: 6. Germline lookup yields CDR1 MGHRA and CDR2 YSYEKL. The CDR3 spells CASSQRQGETAKNIQYF. DNA for the CDR3: TGCGCCAGCAGCCAGAGACAGGGGGAGACAGCCAAAAACATTCAGTACTTC.